One and the same sample provided the 7 T cell receptor beta chains below, sequenced in a study of blood T cell repertoires in COVID-19. The protocol was immunoSEQ multiplex PCR, while the TCRdb copy is restricted to in-frame clones and leaves out a portion. The table shows around 80,000 clones, with about 80% occurring only once. The source material was peripheral blood. These receptors originate from a man aged 45 to 65 with active or convalescent COVID-19.

The V and J genes are TRBV11-2 and TRBJ2-2, with D perhaps matching TRBD1 (6 bases). The CDR3 runs 16 residues. The V gene lost 5 bases and the J gene lost 5 bases, with 18 bases spanning the gap. Per germline, CDR1 SGHAT and CDR2 FQNNGV. In DNA, the CDR3 is TGTGCCAGCAGCGAGAAAAGCGGACAGAGAACCGGGGAGCTGTTTTTT. Its translation: CASSEKSGQRTGELFF.

In this sample, this clone turned up a few times. The chain carries TRBV24-1 and TRBJ1-5, with 7 bases identical to TRBD1. Germline CDR1 reads KGHDR; CDR2 reads SFDVKD. V trimming: 3 bases; J trimming: 1 base; junction bases outside the gene matches: 2. The CDR3 contains 15 residues. The CDR3: CATSDQGVSNQPQHF. In nucleotides, the CDR3 is TGTGCCACCAGTGATCAGGGGGTGAGCAATCAGCCCCAGCATTTT.

This clone was seen more than once but under ten times. Within the sample, other DNA sequences also encode this same CDR3. V usage is TRBV6-5 and J usage is TRBJ1-1; D remains ambiguous. V shed 0 bases and J shed 1 base, with 6 bases lying between them. CDR3 length equals 14 residues. Germline CDR1 reads MNHEY; CDR2 reads SVGAGI. CDR3 loop: CASSYSAENTEAFF. Written as DNA, the CDR3 is TGTGCCAGCAGTTACTCCGCGGAGAACACTGAAGCTTTCTTT.

This clone was recorded once. The rearrangement joins TRBV11-1 to TRBJ2-1; TRBD2 matches at 8 bases. Germline V gene lookup returns CDR1 SGHAT and CDR2 FQDESV (reference sequence). The V segment lost 3 bases and the J segment 10 bases; nucleotides outside the gene matches: 5. This CDR3 spans 13 amino acids. As DNA, the CDR3 is TGTGCCAGCAGCTTCATTACTAGCGGAGAGCAGTTCTTC. Its protein product is CASSFITSGEQFF.

V and J are TRBV5-6 and TRBJ2-1; unclear D gene. Trimming took 0 bases from V and 4 from J, leaving 8 bases between them. CDR1 and CDR2 (germline): SGHDT, YYEEEE. The CDR3 is made up of 14 amino acids. DNA for the CDR3: TGTGCCAGCAGCTTGGGCGATCTTTACAATGAGCAGTTCTTC. Translation gives CASSLGDLYNEQFF.

The J gene is TRBJ1-2, the V gene TRBV7-8; unclear D gene. The CDR3 covers 13 residues. The germline V and J ends were trimmed by 5 bases and 3 bases, with 10 bases remaining between them. The germline gives CDR1 SGHVS, CDR2 FQNEAQ. The CDR3 protein is CASSPLQDYGYTF. The DNA of the CDR3 is TGTGCCAGCAGCCCGCTGCAGGACTATGGCTACACCTTC.

This clone is a singleton in its sample. V is TRBV9 and J is TRBJ1-3; tentative D call: TRBD1 (5 bases). The germline CDR1 and CDR2 sequences are SGDLS and YYNGEE. Trimming stripped 3 bases from V and 3 bases from J, with 10 bases between. CDR3 size: 14 residues. This chain's CDR3 is CASSEQGLGNTIYF. In DNA form, the CDR3 reads TGTGCCAGCAGCGAGCAGGGTCTTGGAAACACCATATATTTT. The complete variable domain, with remaining parts taken from reference TRBV9 and TRBJ1-3, reads DSGVTQTPKHLITATGQRVTLRCSPRSGDLSVYWYQQSLDQGLQFLIQYYNGEERAKGNILERFSAQQFPDLHSELNLSSLELGDSALYFCASSEQGLGNTIYFGEGSWLTVV.